This TCR beta chain was sequenced for a study of T cell changes during pregnancy in multiple sclerosis. Germline CDR1 is SGHKS and CDR2 is YYEKEE (reference sequence). The V end was cut by 3 bases, the J end by 0 bases, with 9 bases between. The CDR3 consists of 15 residues. Sequenced by immunoSEQ multiplex PCR; TCRdb stores in-frame clones only, minus some. This repertoire shows 35,000 to 40,000 clones, approximately 94% found once; its top ten account for about 0.39%. This sequence joins TRBV5-5 and TRBJ2-2, with D perhaps TRBD1 (5 bases). The TCR was taken from a female donor with multiple sclerosis, enrolled in a pregnancy study. This sample comprised CD4+ T cells from peripheral blood mononuclear cells, obtained in the second trimester of pregnancy. CDR3 residues: CASSSTVTNTGELFF. The CDR3 nucleotides read TGTGCCAGCAGCTCGACAGTAACGAACACCGGGGAGCTGTTTTTT.